The clone carrying this T cell receptor (gamma chain) was found a few times. Antigen: not known. The CDR3 runs 19 residues. Germline loops: CDR1 VINAFY, CDR2 YDVSNSKD. V dropped 2 bases and J dropped 6; count of bases not matched to a gene: 21. These data originate in a study of human gamma delta and Vdelta1 T cells. Study findings and constraints: Delta One T cells were reportedly polyclonal and broadly cytotoxic against acute myeloid leukemia.

TCRdb re-identified clones in the PCR reads via CATT. The profile covers 7,500 to 10,000 gamma-chain clones, with around 45% appearing a single time and more than 2% taken by the ten largest. The chain joins TRGV5 to TRGJP2. This sequence was found in a human donor in good health. Input material: Vdelta1 gamma-delta T cells from blood grown in culture (DOT cells). Here the CDR3 DNA reads TGTGCCACCTGGGACAACCCCTCTACGCCCCCCAGTGGTGATTGGATCAAGACGTTT. Its protein product is CATWDNPSTPPSGDWIKTF.